This T cell receptor (beta chain) was recovered during a study of identical twins. Template switching added a universal primer site; cDNA carried unique molecular identifiers. Via MiXCR, TCRdb re-called the 5' RACE reads, giving one row per CDR3 protein. Here the sample spans about 550,000 distinct CDR3 sequences, about a fifth being singletons. As concerns this clonotype: Its antigen is still unknown.

From germline, CDR1 is MDHEN and CDR2 SYDVKM. This CDR3 region has 14 residues. Trimming took off 1 base at V and 6 bases at J, with 12 bases between the two ends. The study, taken as a whole, reports: A partial confounding effect on zero-insertion analyses could come from invariant MAIT and iNKT cells.

A further study also used this sample, focusing on yellow fever vaccine responses in identical twins.

The specimen sequenced was CD4+ T cells sorted from blood. V usage is TRBV28 and J usage is TRBJ1-1; no clear D. The TCR was taken from a woman aged 18 to 35 in good health. The CDR3 DNA follows: TGTGCCAGCAGTTTATCCAAGGGAGTCCCTGAAGCTTTCTTT. This encodes CASSLSKGVPEAFF.